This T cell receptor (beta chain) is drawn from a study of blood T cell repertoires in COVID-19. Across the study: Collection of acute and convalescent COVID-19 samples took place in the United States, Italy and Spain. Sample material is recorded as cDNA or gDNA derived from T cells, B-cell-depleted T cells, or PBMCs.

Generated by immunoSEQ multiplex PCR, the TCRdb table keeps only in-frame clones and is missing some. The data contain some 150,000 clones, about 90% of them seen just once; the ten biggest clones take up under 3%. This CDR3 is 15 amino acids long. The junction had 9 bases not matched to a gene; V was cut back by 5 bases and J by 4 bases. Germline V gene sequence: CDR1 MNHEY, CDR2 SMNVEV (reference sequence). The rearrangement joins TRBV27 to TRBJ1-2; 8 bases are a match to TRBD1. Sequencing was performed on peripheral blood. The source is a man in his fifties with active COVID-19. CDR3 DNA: TGTGCCAGCAGTCCCTACCGGGACAGGCTCTATGGCTACACCTTC. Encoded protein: CASSPYRDRLYGYTF.